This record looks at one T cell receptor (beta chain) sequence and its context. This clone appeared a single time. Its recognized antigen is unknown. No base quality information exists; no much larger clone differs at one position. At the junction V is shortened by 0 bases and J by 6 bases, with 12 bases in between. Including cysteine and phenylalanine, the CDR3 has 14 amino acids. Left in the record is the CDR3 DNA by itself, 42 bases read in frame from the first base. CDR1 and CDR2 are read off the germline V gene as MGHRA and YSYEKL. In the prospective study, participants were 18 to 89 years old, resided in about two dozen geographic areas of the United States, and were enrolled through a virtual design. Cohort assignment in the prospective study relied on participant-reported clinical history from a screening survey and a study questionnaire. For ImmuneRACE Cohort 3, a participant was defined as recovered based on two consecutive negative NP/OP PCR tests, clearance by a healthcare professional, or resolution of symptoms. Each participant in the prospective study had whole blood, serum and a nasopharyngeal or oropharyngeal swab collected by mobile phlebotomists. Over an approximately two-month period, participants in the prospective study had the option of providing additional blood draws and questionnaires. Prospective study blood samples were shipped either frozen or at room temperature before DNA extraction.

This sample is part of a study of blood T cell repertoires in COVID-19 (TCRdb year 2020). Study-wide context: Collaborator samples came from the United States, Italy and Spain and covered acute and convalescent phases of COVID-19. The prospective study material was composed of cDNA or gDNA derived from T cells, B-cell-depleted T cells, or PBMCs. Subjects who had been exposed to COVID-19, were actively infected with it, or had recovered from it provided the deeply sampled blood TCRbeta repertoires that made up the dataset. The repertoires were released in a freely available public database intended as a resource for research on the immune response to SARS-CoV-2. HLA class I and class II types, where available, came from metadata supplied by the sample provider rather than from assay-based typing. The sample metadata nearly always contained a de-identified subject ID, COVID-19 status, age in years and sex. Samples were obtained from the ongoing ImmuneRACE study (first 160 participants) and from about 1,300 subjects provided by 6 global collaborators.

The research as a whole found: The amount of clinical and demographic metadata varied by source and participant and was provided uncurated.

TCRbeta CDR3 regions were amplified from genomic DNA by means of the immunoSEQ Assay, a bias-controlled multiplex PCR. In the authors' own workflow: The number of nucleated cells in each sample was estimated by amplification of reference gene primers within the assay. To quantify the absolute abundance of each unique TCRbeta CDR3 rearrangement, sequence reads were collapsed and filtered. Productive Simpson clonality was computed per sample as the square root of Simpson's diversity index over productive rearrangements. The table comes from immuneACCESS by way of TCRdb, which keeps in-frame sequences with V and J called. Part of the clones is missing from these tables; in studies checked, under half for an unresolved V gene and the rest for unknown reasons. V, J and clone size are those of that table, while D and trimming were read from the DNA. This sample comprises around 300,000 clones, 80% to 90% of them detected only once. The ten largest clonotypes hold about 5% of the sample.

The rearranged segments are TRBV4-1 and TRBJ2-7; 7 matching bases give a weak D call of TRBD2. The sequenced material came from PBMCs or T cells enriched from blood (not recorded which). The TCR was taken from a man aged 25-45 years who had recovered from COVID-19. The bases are TGCGCCAGCAGCCAAGAACCCGGGGGGCGCGAGCAGTACTTC. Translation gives CASSQEPGGREQYF.